The present TCR beta chain was sequenced within a study of memory B cells and T cells in multiple sclerosis. Study-level points and caveats: Normalization was needed because clone-set size differences affected shared clonotype counts.

With regard to this clone: Antigen: not known.

The table came from immunoSEQ multiplex PCR; TCRdb's copy has only in-frame clones and leaves some out. The sample includes roughly 45,000 clones, 82% of them seen just once. V lost 0 bases to trimming and J lost 0 bases, with 22 bases between them. The CDR3 contains 20 residues. The germline V gene encodes CDR1 MGHRA and CDR2 YSYEKL. Separate sequencing covered autoproliferating (CFSE-dim) and non-proliferating (CFSE-high) T cells from stimulus-free culture. Replicate wells were pooled after six to eight days of stimulus-free culture of about 47 million CFSE-labeled PBMCs. Without exogenous stimuli, around 0.5 uM CFSE-labeled PBMCs were cultured serum-free.

This receptor was identified in a human donor with multiple sclerosis. The rearrangement uses TRBV4-1 and TRBJ2-3, with a weak D call TRBD2 (5 bases). Source material: PBMCs from blood kept in culture. The CDR3 region has the DNA TGCGCCAGCAGCCAAGAATTTCGGGGTTGGTCGACACACAGCACAGATACGCAGTATTTT. Its translation: CASSQEFRGWSTHSTDTQYF.